The 23 T cell receptor beta chains below were found in one sample sequenced in a study of post-analysis software for immune sequencing data. General study findings and limits: Five or six TRBV segments, TRBV5-6, TRBV5-1 and TRBV20-1 among them, were found more frequent in patients than controls.

No antigen is known for these receptors. Unique molecular identifiers featured in each of the TCR beta cDNA libraries. Via MiXCR, TCRdb re-called the PCR reads, giving one row per CDR3 protein. Among some 370,000 distinct CDR3 sequences listed, less than 35% were seen once. The sample consisted of blood. All receptors come from a girl between 5 and 17 years old with multiple sclerosis.

This clonotype was detected only a few times. The gene calls are TRBV27 and TRBJ2-3, with D perhaps TRBD1 (5 bases). The CDR3 covers 10 residues. Germline values: CDR1 MNHEY, CDR2 SMNVEV (reference sequence). V lost 10 bases, J lost 6 bases, and 8 bases lay in between. The CDR3 nucleotides read TGTGCCATCAAGGGGGATACGCAGTATTTT. Protein product: CAIKGDTQYF.

Only a few counts were recorded for this clonotype. The CDR3 sequence: CASRSGSEKLFF. The CDR3 DNA reads TGTGCCAGCAGGTCCGGGAGCGAAAAACTGTTTTTT. The gene calls are TRBV7-9 and TRBJ1-4; D not resolved. The CDR3 has 12 residues. V lost 6 bases to trimming and J lost 8 bases, with 10 bases between them. Germline loops: CDR1 SEHNR, CDR2 FQNEAQ (reference sequence).

The chain couples TRBV7-9 to TRBJ2-7; D might be TRBD2 (6 bases). CDR1 and CDR2 (germline): SEHNR, FQNEAQ (reference sequence). This CDR3 is built from 14 residues. V lost 3 bases to trimming and J lost 2 bases, with 11 bases between them. The CDR3 DNA follows: TGTGCCAGCAGCTTTATAGCGGTACCCTACGAGCAGTACTTC. This translates into CASSFIAVPYEQYF.

CDR3 protein: CASSPGTGYPTDTQYF. The CDR3 bases are TGTGCCAGCAGCCCCGGGACAGGGTATCCCACAGATACGCAGTATTTT. This sequence joins TRBV7-2 and TRBJ2-3; 9 bases are a match to TRBD1. With V trimmed by 5 bases and J by 2 bases, 8 bases remained unmatched. This CDR3 spans 16 amino acids. Germline-derived CDR1 and CDR2 are SGHTA and FQGNSA.

The V gene is TRBV7-8, the J gene TRBJ2-7; possibly TRBD1 for D (5 bases). Trimming cost V 9 bases and J 1 base, with 10 bases left between them. From germline, CDR1 is SGHVS and CDR2 FQNEAQ. The CDR3 consists of 12 residues. CDR3: CARDIPSYEQYF. The CDR3 nucleotides read TGTGCCAGGGACATCCCTTCCTACGAGCAGTACTTC.

V usage is TRBV7-2 and J usage is TRBJ2-3; TRBD2 matches 9 bases. This CDR3 contains 14 residues. The germline CDR1 and CDR2 sequences are SGHTA and FQGNSA. Trimming took 5 bases from V and 6 from J; bases not matched to a gene: 6. CDR3 sequence: CASSTLAGRDTQYF. Here the CDR3 DNA reads TGTGCCAGCAGCACCCTAGCGGGGCGGGATACGCAGTATTTT. The whole variable domain, filled in from reference TRBV7-2 and TRBJ2-3, reads GAGVSQSPSNKVTEKGKDVELRCDPISGHTALYWYRQSLGQGLEFLIYFQGNSAPDKSGLPSDRFSAERTGGSVSTLTIQRTQQEDSAVYLCASSTLAGRDTQYFGPGTRLTVL.

This chain links TRBV3-1 with TRBJ2-3; D gene ambiguous. The CDR3 covers 16 residues. Trimming took off 1 base at V and 2 bases at J, with 13 bases between the two ends. Germline CDR1 and CDR2: LGHDT and YNNKEL (reference sequence). The CDR3 protein is CASSQVGRIYTDTQYF. The CDR3 nucleotides are TGTGCCAGCAGCCAAGTAGGTCGCATCTACACAGATACGCAGTATTTT.

The chain recombines TRBV28 with TRBJ2-5; no firm D call. V was trimmed by 7 bases and J by 11 bases, leaving 17 bases between them. This CDR3 comprises 12 residues. In germline, CDR1 is MDHEN, CDR2 SYDVKM. This CDR3 is CASTDSDNEQYF. The CDR3 coding sequence is TGTGCCAGCACCGACTCAGACAATGAGCAGTACTTC.

The rearrangement uses TRBV12-3 or TRBV12-4 and TRBJ1-1; D is unclear. This CDR3 has 14 residues. V lost 6 bases to trimming and J lost 4 bases, with 15 bases between them. The CDR3 protein is CASSSLGPLTEAFF. The CDR3 DNA sequence: TGTGCCAGCAGCTCCCTCGGGCCCCTCACTGAAGCTTTCTTT.

The chain has TRBV5-1 and TRBJ1-2; TRBD1 aligns across 7 bases. The CDR3 has 13 residues. CDR1 SGHRS and CDR2 YFSETQ come from the germline V gene. V was clipped by 6 bases and J by 4 bases; unmatched bases: 6. CDR3 residues: CASTRGETYGYTF. In nucleotides, the CDR3 is TGCGCCAGCACCAGGGGGGAGACCTATGGCTACACCTTC. The full variable domain, rest sourced from reference TRBV5-1 and TRBJ1-2, is KAGVTQTPRYLIKTRGQQVTLSCSPISGHRSVSWYQQTPGQGLQFLFEYFSETQRNKGNFPGRFSGRQFSNSRSEMNVSTLELGDSALYLCASTRGETYGYTFGSGTRLTVV.

The chain couples TRBV9 to TRBJ1-2; D possibly corresponds to TRBD1 (5 bases). The CDR3 runs 15 residues. Looked up from germline, CDR1 is SGDLS and CDR2 is YYNGEE. The V end lost 5 bases, the J end lost 0 bases, and 14 bases lay between the germline ends. CDR3 nucleotides: TGTGCCAGCAGTCTTGGGGGACTGGCTAACTATGGCTACACCTTC. The encoded protein is CASSLGGLANYGYTF.

The chain is built from TRBV28 and TRBJ2-2; D uncertain. Trimming shortened V by 1 base and J by 4 bases, and 16 bases separated the two germline ends. The CDR3 loop spans 17 amino acids. Germline lookup yields CDR1 MDHEN and CDR2 SYDVKM. The CDR3 DNA is TGTGCCAGCAGTTTATTTACCCTTCGGCGGATCACCGGGGAGCTGTTTTTT. It is translated as CASSLFTLRRITGELFF.

This clonotype was observed at least ten times. Germline and junction disagree at one end, which may indicate a read error. The chain combines TRBV7-2 with TRBJ2-5; 9 bases are shared with TRBD1. This CDR3 spans 13 amino acids. Germline loops: CDR1 SGHTA, CDR2 FQGNSA. The CDR3 DNA is TGCGCCAGCAGCTTGGACAGGGGTGAGACCCAGTACTTC. This translates into CASSLDRGETQYF.

The chain recombines TRBV11-2 with TRBJ2-1; 8 positions agree with TRBD2. Germline values: CDR1 SGHAT, CDR2 FQNNGV. V lost 5 bases and J lost 2; bases outside the gene matches: 8. This CDR3 comprises 16 residues. CDR3 residues: CASSPIAGFPYNEQFF. The DNA for the CDR3 is TGTGCCAGCAGCCCTATAGCGGGGTTTCCCTACAATGAGCAGTTCTTC.

This clonotype was found a few times. This chain joins TRBV6-1 and TRBJ2-7; unclear D gene. Germline CDR1 MNHNS, CDR2 SASEGT. V was cut by 1 base and J by 3 bases, with 4 bases left in between. CDR3 length equals 12 residues. Here the CDR3 reads CASSEEFYEQYF. The CDR3 DNA is TGTGCCAGCAGTGAAGAGTTCTACGAGCAGTACTTC.

This chain links TRBV2 with TRBJ2-1, with D tentatively TRBD1 (6 bases). The CDR3 loop spans 15 amino acids. The V end was cut by 4 bases, the J end by 0 bases, with 10 bases between. The germline CDR1 and CDR2 sequences are SNHLY and FYNNEI. In DNA form, the CDR3 reads TGTGCCAGCAGTGGAAGGGGGACCTCCTACAATGAGCAGTTCTTC. Its protein product is CASSGRGTSYNEQFF.

The genes are TRBV5-1 and TRBJ2-1, with 11 bases matching TRBD2. The CDR3 loop spans 16 amino acids. J gave up 7 bases and V 4 bases, and 10 bases lay outside the gene matches. CDR1 SGHRS and CDR2 YFSETQ come from the germline V gene. CDR3 sequence (DNA): TGCGCCAGCAGCAGATCCGGGCCTAGCGGGGGGAATGAGCAGTTCTTC. Protein product: CASSRSGPSGGNEQFF.

The chain combines TRBV15 with TRBJ2-3; D gene unclear. Germline V gives CDR1 LNHNV, CDR2 YYDKDF (reference sequence). V was cut by 2 bases and J by 2 bases, with 14 bases left in between. CDR3 length: 16 amino acids. The DNA for the CDR3 is TGTGCCACCAGCAGATCCCGGACCGTCAACACAGATACGCAGTATTTT. This sequence encodes CATSRSRTVNTDTQYF.

This clonotype has more than one count but fewer than ten. The rearrangement links TRBV6-1 to TRBJ2-3, with 12 bases identical to TRBD2. The CDR3 runs 18 residues. J lost 1 base, V lost 1 base, and 6 bases had no gene match. The germline CDR1 and CDR2 sequences are MNHNS and SASEGT. The CDR3 DNA is TGTGCCAGCAGTGAAGGTCCTAGCGGGGGGGCCGGCACAGATACGCAGTATTTT. It is translated as CASSEGPSGGAGTDTQYF.

The chain links TRBV20-1 to TRBJ2-1; the D gene is possibly TRBD1 (6 bases). The germline V gene encodes CDR1 DFQATT and CDR2 SNEGSKA (reference sequence). CDR3 length equals 14 residues. V lost 4 bases to trimming and J lost 6 bases, with 16 bases between them. In DNA, the CDR3 is TGCAGTGCTATCCGGGGTCAGGGGTCCAATGAGCAGTTCTTC. Amino acids: CSAIRGQGSNEQFF.

This clonotype was observed a few times. V is TRBV20-1 and J is TRBJ1-6; D gene ambiguous. Trimming took 4 bases from V and 9 from J, leaving 13 bases between them. Germline loops: CDR1 DFQATT, CDR2 SNEGSKA (reference sequence). The CDR3 contains 13 residues. The CDR3 region has the DNA TGCAGTGCTACCAACAGCGGAGGTTCACCCCTCCACTTT. Amino acids: CSATNSGGSPLHF.

The chain joins TRBV20-1 to TRBJ2-7, with D perhaps being TRBD1 or TRBD2 (5 bases each). The CDR3 has 13 amino acids. Germline V gene sequence: CDR1 DFQATT, CDR2 SNEGSKA (reference sequence). The V gene lost 6 bases and the J gene lost 3 bases, with 15 bases spanning the gap. CDR3 residues: CSARAREFYEQYF. The CDR3 bases are TGCAGTGCCAGGGCGAGGGAATTCTACGAGCAGTACTTC.

This chain joins TRBV9 and TRBJ1-6, with D maybe TRBD1 (5 bases). The V and J ends lost 4 bases and 6 bases respectively, with 14 bases between them. The CDR3 length is 15 residues. Germline assignment: CDR1 SGDLS and CDR2 YYNGEE. Here the CDR3 reads CASSQQDGPNSPLHF. The DNA for the CDR3 is TGTGCCAGCAGCCAACAGGACGGGCCTAATTCACCCCTCCACTTT.